Reported below is one T cell receptor (beta chain). Its antigen is currently unknown. The data belong to a study of cytomegalovirus exposure and HLA in healthy donors. Study conclusions and caveats: Links to common viral pathogens appeared, in a later analysis, for several of the most significant clusters.

PCR employed 60 Vbeta and 13 Jbeta primers. Assay used: immunoSEQ multiplex PCR; TCRdb lists only in-frame clones, some missing. The sample carries around 140,000 clones, roughly 80% recorded once. Healthy people donating bone marrow made up the donors. V dropped 5 bases and J dropped 5 bases, with 19 bases sitting between them. From germline, CDR1 is LNHDA and CDR2 SQIVND (reference sequence). The CDR3 totals 16 residues. The rearrangement links TRBV19 to TRBJ2-1; perhaps TRBD1 as D (7 bases). The specimen sequenced was PBMCs. The receptor was derived from a man aged 40-55 years in good health and CMV-seronegative. CDR3: CASSPRSGGGNNEQFF. CDR3 DNA sequence: TGTGCCAGTAGTCCCCGGTCAGGGGGAGGAAACAATGAGCAGTTCTTC.